This T cell receptor beta chain was observed in a study of T cells after yellow fever vaccination. Study results and limitations: Most clones from primary vaccination were detected again post-booster (around 95% CD4, approximately 90% CD8).

TCRdb reprocessed the 5' RACE reads via MiXCR and lists one record per CDR3 protein. Found here are a few hundred thousand distinct CDR3 sequences, less than 20% of them singletons; the top ten hold roughly 17%. There are 13 residues in the CDR3. The germline V gene has CDR1 DFQATT and CDR2 SNEGSKA (reference sequence). The V gene lost 6 bases and the J gene lost 7 bases, with 16 bases spanning the gap. A note on this clonotype: Its antigen is as yet unknown.

The receptor was isolated from a man aged 18 to 30 who received the YFV17D yellow fever vaccine. This chain links TRBV20-1 with TRBJ2-4; D not certain. Sequenced here: PBMCs, sampled 5 to 6 days after the first yellow fever vaccination. CDR3 sequence reads: CSAGASSRNIQYF. CDR3 DNA: TGCAGTGCCGGAGCGAGCTCAAGGAACATTCAGTACTTC.